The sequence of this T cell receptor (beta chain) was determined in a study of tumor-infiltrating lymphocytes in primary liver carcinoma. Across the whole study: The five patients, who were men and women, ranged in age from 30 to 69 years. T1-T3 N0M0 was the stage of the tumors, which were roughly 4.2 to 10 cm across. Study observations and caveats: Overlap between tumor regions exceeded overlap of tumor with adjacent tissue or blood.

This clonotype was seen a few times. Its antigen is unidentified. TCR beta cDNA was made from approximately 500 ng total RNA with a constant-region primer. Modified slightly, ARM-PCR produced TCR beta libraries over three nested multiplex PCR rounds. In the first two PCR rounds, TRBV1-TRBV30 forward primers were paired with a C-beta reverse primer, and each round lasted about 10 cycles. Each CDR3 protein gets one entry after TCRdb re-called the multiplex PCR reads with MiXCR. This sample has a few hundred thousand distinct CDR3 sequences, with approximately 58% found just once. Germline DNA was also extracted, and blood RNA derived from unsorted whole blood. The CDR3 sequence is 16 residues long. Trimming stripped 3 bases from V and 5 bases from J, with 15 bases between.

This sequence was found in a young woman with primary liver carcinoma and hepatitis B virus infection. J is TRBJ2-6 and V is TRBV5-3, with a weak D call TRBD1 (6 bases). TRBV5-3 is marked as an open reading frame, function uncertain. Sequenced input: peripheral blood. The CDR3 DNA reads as TGTGCCAGAAGCTCTACAGGGCCCCAGAGGGCCAACGTCCTGACTTTC. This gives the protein CARSSTGPQRANVLTF.